Below are 7 T cell receptor beta chains sequenced from a single sample in a study of blood T cell repertoires in COVID-19 (dated by TCRdb to about 2020). The receptor library was made with the immunoSEQ multiplex PCR assay. TCRdb mirrors the immuneACCESS table, restricted to in-frame sequences. Some clones are absent from its copies; in checked studies, under half trace to an unresolved V gene, and the reason for the others is unknown. The sample table holds 140,000 to 150,000 clones, of which roughly 88% were seen once. The top ten clonotypes cover approximately 10% of the sample. Sequencing was done on a sample of peripheral blood. The source is a man aged 60-69 years with active or convalescent COVID-19.

The chain links TRBV2 to TRBJ1-2, with D possibly being TRBD1 (5 bases). The CDR3 has 14 residues. V lost 8 bases and J 2 bases, leaving 15 bases between the germline ends. From germline, CDR1 is SNHLY and CDR2 FYNNEI. The CDR3 nucleotides are TGTGCCAGCCTGTGGGGGGGGAGAAACTATGGCTACACCTTC. Amino acids: CASLWGGRNYGYTF.

The chain joins TRBV5-1 to TRBJ1-2; 7 nucleotides match TRBD1. Germline V lookup: CDR1 SGHRS, CDR2 YFSETQ. V dropped 1 base and J dropped 4; count of bases not matched to a gene: 7. The CDR3 runs to 15 residues. The CDR3 DNA sequence: TGCGCCAGCAGCTTGTACGTGGGGACAGCCTATGGCTACACCTTC. The encoded protein is CASSLYVGTAYGYTF.

The CDR3 sequence: CASSLWSRGSYNEQFF. CDR3 bases: TGTGCCAGCAGCTTGTGGTCGCGGGGTTCCTACAATGAGCAGTTCTTC. The gene calls are TRBV5-4 and TRBJ2-1; TRBD2 might be the D (6 bases). Germline V gene sequence: CDR1 SGHNT, CDR2 YYREEE (reference sequence). The CDR3 runs to 16 residues. Trimming stripped 1 base from V and 1 base from J, with 12 bases between.

The genes are TRBV11-3 and TRBJ1-4; the D is unclear. CDR1 and CDR2 (germline): SGHNT, YENEEA. V was clipped by 1 base and J by 3 bases, with 9 bases between them. The CDR3 has 15 amino acids. CDR3 sequence (DNA): TGTGCCAGCAGCTTAGGATCGGGAGCTAATGAAAAACTGTTTTTT. Translation gives CASSLGSGANEKLFF.

This sequence joins TRBV29-1 and TRBJ2-1, with 10 bases identical to TRBD2. There are 12 residues in the CDR3. The trim removed 8 bases at V and 6 bases at J, leaving 4 bases unmatched. Germline CDR1 SQVTM, CDR2 ANQGSEA. CDR3 bases: TGCAGCTGTTGGACTAGCGGCAATGAGCAGTTCTTC. It specifies CSCWTSGNEQFF.

This clone was observed a few times. The CDR3 DNA sequence: TGTGCCAGCAGTTCCGTCGAGCTTGCGGTACGGGACGTC. Protein product: CASSSVELAVRDV. V and J are TRBV6-2 or TRBV6-3 and TRBJ2-7; D is unclear. Germline V CDR1 and CDR2: MNHEY, SVGEGT. CDR3 length equals 13 residues.

This chain links TRBV6-4 with TRBJ1-5; TRBD1 is a possible D gene (5 bases). V was clipped by 3 bases and J by 3 bases, with 6 bases between them. The CDR3 runs to 13 residues. The germline CDR1 and CDR2 sequences are MRHNA and SNTAGT. CDR3 nucleotide sequence: TGTGCCAGCAGTGAACAGGACAATCAGCCCCAGCATTTT. Its translation is CASSEQDNQPQHF.